This T cell receptor (beta chain) was obtained from a study of PD-L1 blockade in urothelial cancer. About the study: Male patients with bladder-origin urothelial cancer numbered about nine tenths of the roughly 30.

The investigators introduced synthetic TCR analog templates into each PCR as spikes. TCRdb's copy holds only in-frame clones and misses some; the assay was immunoSEQ multiplex PCR. The table includes approximately 50,000 clones, under 90% detected once. The sample's time point: pretreatment peripheral blood. Trimming removed 6 bases from V and 4 bases from J; junction bases left unmatched: 7. The germline CDR1 and CDR2 sequences are MNHNS and SASEGT. CDR3 length: 15 amino acids. The sequences come from PBMCs, collected around atezolizumab (anti-PD-L1) treatment. The source is a man between 65 and 79 years old with urothelial cancer. V and J are TRBV6-1 and TRBJ2-1, with TRBD2 identical over 9 bases. This CDR3 reads CASRTSGLGYNEQFF. CDR3 sequence (DNA): TGTGCCAGCAGGACTAGCGGTCTAGGGTACAATGAGCAGTTCTTC.